A single sample gave rise to the 4 T cell receptor beta chains below, sequenced in a study of T cell changes during pregnancy in multiple sclerosis. Data came from immunoSEQ multiplex PCR; TCRdb stores just in-frame clones and leaves some out. The sample includes 65,000 to 90,000 clones, around 93% of them seen just once. Specimen: PBMCs, collected in the first trimester of pregnancy. Receptors were obtained from a female donor in good health, serving as a control in a pregnancy study. Some clones in this sample may be carry-over from other donors' samples.

The gene calls are TRBV7-2 and TRBJ2-5; 7 nucleotides line up with TRBD1. V trimming: 4 bases; J trimming: 4 bases; junction bases outside the gene matches: 0. CDR1 and CDR2 (germline): SGHTA, FQGNSA. This CDR3 spans 12 amino acids. As DNA, the CDR3 is TGTGCCAGCAGCTCAGGGGGAGAGACCCAGTACTTC. It specifies CASSSGGETQYF.

The chain joins TRBV7-9 to TRBJ1-4; no firm D call. This CDR3 is built from 16 residues. V lost 5 bases, J lost 5 bases, and 18 bases lay in between. The V gene's germline CDR1 is SEHNR and CDR2 FQNEAQ (reference sequence). CDR3 loop: CASSRTRGSLNEKLFF. In nucleotides, the CDR3 is TGTGCCAGCAGCCGCACGAGAGGGAGTTTAAATGAAAAACTGTTTTTT. Full variable domain (rest looked up from reference TRBV7-9 and TRBJ1-4): DTGVSQNPRHKITKRGQNVTFRCDPISEHNRLYWYRQTLGQGPEFLTYFQNEAQLEKSRLLSDRFSAERPKGSFSTLEIQRTEQGDSAMYLCASSRTRGSLNEKLFFGSGTQLSVL.

The chain carries TRBV4-1 and TRBJ2-7; 9 bases match TRBD2. This CDR3 contains 15 residues. Germline CDR1 is MGHRA and CDR2 is YSYEKL. With 2 bases clipped from V and 4 bases from J, the junction kept 6 bases outside the gene matches. In DNA form, the CDR3 reads TGCGCCAGCAGCCAACCCGGGACTAGCCATTACGAGCAGTACTTC. It codes for CASSQPGTSHYEQYF.

The V gene is TRBV18, the J gene TRBJ2-2, with 7 nucleotides matching TRBD1. V lost 0 bases to trimming and J lost 0 bases; unmatched junction nucleotides: 13. This CDR3 contains 20 residues. CDR1 and CDR2 (germline): KGHSH, LQKENI. The chain's CDR3 is CASSPPRGQTQFANTGELFF. The CDR3 bases are TGTGCCAGCTCACCACCTCGGGGACAGACCCAGTTCGCGAACACCGGGGAGCTGTTTTTT.